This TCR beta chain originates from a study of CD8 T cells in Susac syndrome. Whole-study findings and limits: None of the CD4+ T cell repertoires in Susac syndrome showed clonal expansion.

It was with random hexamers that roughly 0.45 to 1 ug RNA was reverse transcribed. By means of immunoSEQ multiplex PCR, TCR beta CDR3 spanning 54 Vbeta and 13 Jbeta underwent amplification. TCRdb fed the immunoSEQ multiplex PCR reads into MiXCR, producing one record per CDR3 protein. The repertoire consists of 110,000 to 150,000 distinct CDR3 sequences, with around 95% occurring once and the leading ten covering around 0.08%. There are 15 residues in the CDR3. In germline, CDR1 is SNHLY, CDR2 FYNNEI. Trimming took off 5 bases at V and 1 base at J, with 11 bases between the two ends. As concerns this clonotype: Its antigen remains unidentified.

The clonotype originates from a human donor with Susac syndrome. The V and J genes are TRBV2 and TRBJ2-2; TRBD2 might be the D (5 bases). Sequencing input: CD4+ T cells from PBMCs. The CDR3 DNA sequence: TGTGCCAGCAGTCCCCGCGGGCTGAACACCGGGGAGCTGTTTTTT. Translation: CASSPRGLNTGELFF.